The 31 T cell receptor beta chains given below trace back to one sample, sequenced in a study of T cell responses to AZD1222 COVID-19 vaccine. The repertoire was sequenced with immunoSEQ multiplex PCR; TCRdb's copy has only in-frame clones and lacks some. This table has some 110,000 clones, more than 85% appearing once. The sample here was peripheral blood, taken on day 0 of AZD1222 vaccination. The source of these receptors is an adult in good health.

The CDR3 nucleotides read TGTGCCAGCAGCCATAGGGATATCTATGGCTACACCTTC. This gives the protein CASSHRDIYGYTF. This sequence joins TRBV3-1 (or the pseudogene TRBV3-2) and TRBJ1-2; D remains ambiguous. The CDR3 is made up of 13 amino acids. Between the trimmed V and J ends, which lost 3 bases and 4 bases, there was a span of 9 bases. CDR1 is LGHDT, CDR2 YNNKEL, per germline (reference sequence).

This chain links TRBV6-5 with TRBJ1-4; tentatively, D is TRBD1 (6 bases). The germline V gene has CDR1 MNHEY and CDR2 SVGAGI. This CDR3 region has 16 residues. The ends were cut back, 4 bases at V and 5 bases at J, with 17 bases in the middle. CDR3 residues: CASSSSQGTMNEKLFF. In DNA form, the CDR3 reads TGTGCCAGCAGTTCTAGCCAGGGGACAATGAATGAAAAACTGTTTTTT.

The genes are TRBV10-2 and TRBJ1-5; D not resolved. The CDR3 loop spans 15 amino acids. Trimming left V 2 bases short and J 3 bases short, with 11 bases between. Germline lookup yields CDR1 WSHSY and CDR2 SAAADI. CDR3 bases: TGCGCCAGCAGTGAGGGAAGGGCCTCCAATCAGCCCCAGCATTTT. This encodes CASSEGRASNQPQHF.

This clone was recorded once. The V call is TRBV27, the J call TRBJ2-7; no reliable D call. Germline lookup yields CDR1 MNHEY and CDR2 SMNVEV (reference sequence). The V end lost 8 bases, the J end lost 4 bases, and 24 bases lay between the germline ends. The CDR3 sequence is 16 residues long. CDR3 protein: CASAVITALGNYEQYF. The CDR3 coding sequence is TGTGCCAGCGCGGTGATCACAGCGCTTGGAAATTACGAGCAGTACTTC.

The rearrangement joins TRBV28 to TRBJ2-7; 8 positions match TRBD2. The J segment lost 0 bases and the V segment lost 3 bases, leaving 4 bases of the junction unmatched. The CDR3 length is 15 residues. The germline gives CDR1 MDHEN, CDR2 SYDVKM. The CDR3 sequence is CASSFGLAGSYEQYF. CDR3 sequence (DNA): TGTGCCAGCAGTTTCGGGCTAGCGGGCTCCTACGAGCAGTACTTC.

CDR3 region: CASSPVTVYGGELFF. CDR3 DNA: TGTGCCAGCTCACCGGTAACCGTTTACGGCGGGGAGCTGTTTTTT. This rearrangement joins TRBV18 to TRBJ2-2; D remains unclear. In germline, CDR1 is KGHSH, CDR2 LQKENI. The CDR3 length is 15 residues. Trimming pared 3 bases from V and 7 bases from J, leaving 15 bases between.

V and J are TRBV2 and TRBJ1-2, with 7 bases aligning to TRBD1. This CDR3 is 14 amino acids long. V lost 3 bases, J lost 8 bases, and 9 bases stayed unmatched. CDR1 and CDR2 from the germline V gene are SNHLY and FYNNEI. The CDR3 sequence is CASSDSKGAGGYTF. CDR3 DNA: TGTGCCAGCAGTGATTCCAAGGGGGCGGGAGGCTACACCTTC.

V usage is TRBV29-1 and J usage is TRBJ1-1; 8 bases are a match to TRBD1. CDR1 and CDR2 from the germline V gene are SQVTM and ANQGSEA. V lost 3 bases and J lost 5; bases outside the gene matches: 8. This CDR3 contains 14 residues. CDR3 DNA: TGCAGCGTTGAGCAGGGGGCAAGCGGGACTGAAGCTTTCTTT. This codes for CSVEQGASGTEAFF. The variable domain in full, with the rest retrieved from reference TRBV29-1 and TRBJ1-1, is SAVISQKPSRDICQRGTSLTIQCQVDSQVTMMFWYRQQPGQSLTLIATANQGSEATYESGFVIDKFPISRPNLTFSTLTVSNMSPEDSSIYLCSVEQGASGTEAFFGQGTRLTVV.

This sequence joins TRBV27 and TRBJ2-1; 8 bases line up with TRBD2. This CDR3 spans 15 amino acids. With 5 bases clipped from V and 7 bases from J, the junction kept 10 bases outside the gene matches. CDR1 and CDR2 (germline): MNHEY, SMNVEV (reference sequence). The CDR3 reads CASSLSWTSSNEQFF. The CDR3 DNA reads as TGTGCCAGCAGTCTCTCCTGGACTAGCAGTAATGAGCAGTTCTTC.

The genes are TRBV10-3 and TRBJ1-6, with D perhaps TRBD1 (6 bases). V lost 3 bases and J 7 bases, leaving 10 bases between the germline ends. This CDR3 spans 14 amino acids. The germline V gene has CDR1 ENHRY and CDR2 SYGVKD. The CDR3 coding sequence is TGTGCCATCAGTGACGGGGGCGAGAATTCACCCCTCCACTTT. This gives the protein CAISDGGENSPLHF.

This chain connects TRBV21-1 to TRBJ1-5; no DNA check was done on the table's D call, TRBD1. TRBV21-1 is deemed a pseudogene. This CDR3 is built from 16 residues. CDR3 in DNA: TGTGCCAGCAGCATACCCAGGGGGATTCGCAATCAGCCCCAGCATTTT. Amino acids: CASSIPRGIRNQPQHF.

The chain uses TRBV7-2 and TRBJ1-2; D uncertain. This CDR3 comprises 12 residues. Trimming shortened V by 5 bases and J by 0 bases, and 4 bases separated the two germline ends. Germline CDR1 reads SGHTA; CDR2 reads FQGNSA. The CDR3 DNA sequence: TGTGCCAGCAGCCCCCCTAACTATGGCTACACCTTC. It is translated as CASSPPNYGYTF.

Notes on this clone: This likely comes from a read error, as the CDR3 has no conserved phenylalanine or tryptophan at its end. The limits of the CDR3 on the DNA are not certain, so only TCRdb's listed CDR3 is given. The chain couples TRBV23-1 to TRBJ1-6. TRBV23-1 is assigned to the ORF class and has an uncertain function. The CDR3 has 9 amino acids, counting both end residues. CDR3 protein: CASSPSSDV.

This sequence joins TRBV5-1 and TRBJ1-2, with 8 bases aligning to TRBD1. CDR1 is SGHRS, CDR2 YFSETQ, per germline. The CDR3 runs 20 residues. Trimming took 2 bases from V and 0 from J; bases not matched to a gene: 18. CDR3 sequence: CASSFGQGGSRVYPNYGYTF. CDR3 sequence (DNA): TGCGCCAGCAGCTTCGGACAGGGCGGGAGTAGGGTTTATCCTAACTATGGCTACACCTTC.

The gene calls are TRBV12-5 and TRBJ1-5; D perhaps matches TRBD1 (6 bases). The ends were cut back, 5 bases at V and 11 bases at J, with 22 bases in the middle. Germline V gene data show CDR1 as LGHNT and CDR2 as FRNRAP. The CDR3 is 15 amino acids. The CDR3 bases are TGTGCTAGTGGTCCGCCGGACAGTGAAACGTTGTCCCAGCATTTT. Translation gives CASGPPDSETLSQHF.

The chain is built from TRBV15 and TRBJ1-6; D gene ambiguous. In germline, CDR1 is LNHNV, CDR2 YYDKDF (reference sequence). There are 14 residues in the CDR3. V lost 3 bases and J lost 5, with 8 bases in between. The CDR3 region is CATSRFLDNSPLHF. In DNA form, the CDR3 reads TGTGCCACCAGCAGGTTTCTGGATAATTCACCCCTCCACTTT.

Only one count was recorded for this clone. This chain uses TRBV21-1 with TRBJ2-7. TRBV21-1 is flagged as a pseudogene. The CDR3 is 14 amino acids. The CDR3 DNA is TGTGCCAGGAGGGGACCTCGTTTCCCCTACGAGCAGTACTTC. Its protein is CARRGPRFPYEQYF.

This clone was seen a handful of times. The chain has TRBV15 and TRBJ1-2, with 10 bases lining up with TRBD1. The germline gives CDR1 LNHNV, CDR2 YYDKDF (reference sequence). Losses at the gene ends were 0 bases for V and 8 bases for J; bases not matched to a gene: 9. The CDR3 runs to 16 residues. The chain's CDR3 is CATSRDMGQGSVGYTF. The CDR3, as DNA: TGTGCCACCAGCAGAGATATGGGACAGGGGTCTGTGGGCTACACCTTC. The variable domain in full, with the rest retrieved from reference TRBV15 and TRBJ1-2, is DAMVIQNPRYQVTQFGKPVTLSCSQTLNHNVMYWYQQKSSQAPKLLFHYYDKDFNNEADTPDNFQSRRPNTSFCFLDIRSPGLGDTAMYLCATSRDMGQGSVGYTFGSGTRLTVV.

CDR3 in amino acids: CASRKTTGNYGYTF. CDR3 bases: TGTGCCAGCAGGAAGACGACAGGGAACTATGGCTACACCTTC. V gene TRBV5-4 combines with J gene TRBJ1-2; 7 bases are a match to TRBD1. This CDR3 contains 14 residues. Looked up from germline, CDR1 is SGHNT and CDR2 is YYREEE (reference sequence). The V and J ends lost 5 bases and 2 bases, in that order; junction bases with no gene match: 6.

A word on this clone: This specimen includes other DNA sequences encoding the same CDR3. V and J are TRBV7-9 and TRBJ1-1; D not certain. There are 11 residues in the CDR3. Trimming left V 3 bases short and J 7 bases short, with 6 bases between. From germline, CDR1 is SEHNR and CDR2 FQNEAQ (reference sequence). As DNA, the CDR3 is TGTGCCAGCAGCTTGGGGTTTGAAGCTTTCTTT. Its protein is CASSLGFEAFF.

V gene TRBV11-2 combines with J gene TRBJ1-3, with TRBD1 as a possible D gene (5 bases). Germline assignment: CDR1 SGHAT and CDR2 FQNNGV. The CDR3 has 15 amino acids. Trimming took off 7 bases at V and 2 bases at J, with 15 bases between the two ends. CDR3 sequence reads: CASTLSRGTGNTIYF. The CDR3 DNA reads TGTGCCAGCACCCTCTCTAGGGGTACTGGAAACACCATATATTTT.

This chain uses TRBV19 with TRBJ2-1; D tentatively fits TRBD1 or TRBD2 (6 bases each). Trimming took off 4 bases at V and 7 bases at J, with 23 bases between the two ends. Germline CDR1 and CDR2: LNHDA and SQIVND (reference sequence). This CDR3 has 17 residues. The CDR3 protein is CASSTVRLGGMVNEQFF. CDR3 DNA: TGTGCCAGTAGTACCGTACGCTTGGGGGGCATGGTAAATGAGCAGTTCTTC.

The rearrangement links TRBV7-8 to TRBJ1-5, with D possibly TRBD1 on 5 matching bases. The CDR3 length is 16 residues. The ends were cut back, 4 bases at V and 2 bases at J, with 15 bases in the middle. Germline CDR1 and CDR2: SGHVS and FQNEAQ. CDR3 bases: TGTGCCAGCAGCTCCAGACGGGACTGGGGCAATCAGCCCCAGCATTTT. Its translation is CASSSRRDWGNQPQHF. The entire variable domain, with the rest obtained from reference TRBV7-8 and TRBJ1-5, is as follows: GAGVSQSPRYKVAKRGQDVALRCDPISGHVSLFWYQQALGQGPEFLTYFQNEAQLDKSGLPSDRFFAERPEGSVSTLKIQRTQQEDSAVYLCASSSRRDWGNQPQHFGDGTRLSIL.

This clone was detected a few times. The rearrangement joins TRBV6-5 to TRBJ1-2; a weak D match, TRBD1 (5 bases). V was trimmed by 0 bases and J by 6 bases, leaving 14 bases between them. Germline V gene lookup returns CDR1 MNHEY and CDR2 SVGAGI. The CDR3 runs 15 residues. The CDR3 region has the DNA TGTGCCAGCAGTTACTCGTCGTTGGGGCAGGATGGCTACACCTTC. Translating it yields CASSYSSLGQDGYTF.

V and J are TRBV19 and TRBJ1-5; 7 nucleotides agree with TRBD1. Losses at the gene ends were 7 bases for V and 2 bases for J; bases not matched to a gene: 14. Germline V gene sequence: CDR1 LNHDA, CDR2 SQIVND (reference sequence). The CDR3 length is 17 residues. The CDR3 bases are TGTGCCAGTAATACACAGGGGTCAACCGGGGGCAATCAGCCCCAGCATTTT. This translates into CASNTQGSTGGNQPQHF. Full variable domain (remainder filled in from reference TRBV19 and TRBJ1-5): DGGITQSPKYLFRKEGQNVTLSCEQNLNHDAMYWYRQDPGQGLRLIYYSQIVNDFQKGDIAEGYSVSREKKESFPLTVTSAQKNPTAFYLCASNTQGSTGGNQPQHFGDGTRLSIL.

The CDR3 sequence is CASSLNSGTYEQYF. The DNA for the CDR3 is TGCGCCAGCAGCTTGAATTCCGGGACCTACGAGCAGTACTTC. This rearrangement joins TRBV5-1 to TRBJ2-7; D might be TRBD2 (5 bases). CDR1 is SGHRS, CDR2 YFSETQ, per germline. V lost 1 base and J lost 2, with 10 bases in between. CDR3 length equals 14 residues.

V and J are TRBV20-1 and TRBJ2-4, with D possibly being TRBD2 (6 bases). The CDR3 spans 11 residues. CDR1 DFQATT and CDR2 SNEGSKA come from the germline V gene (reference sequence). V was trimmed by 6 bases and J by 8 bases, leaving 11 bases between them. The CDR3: CSAGTGDIQYF. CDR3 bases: TGCAGTGCGGGGACGGGAGACATTCAGTACTTC.

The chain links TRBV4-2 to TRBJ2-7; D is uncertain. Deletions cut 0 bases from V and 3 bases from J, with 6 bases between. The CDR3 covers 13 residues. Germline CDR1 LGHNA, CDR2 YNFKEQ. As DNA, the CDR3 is TGTGCCAGCAGCCAAGATTCCGGCTACGAGCAGTACTTC. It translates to CASSQDSGYEQYF.

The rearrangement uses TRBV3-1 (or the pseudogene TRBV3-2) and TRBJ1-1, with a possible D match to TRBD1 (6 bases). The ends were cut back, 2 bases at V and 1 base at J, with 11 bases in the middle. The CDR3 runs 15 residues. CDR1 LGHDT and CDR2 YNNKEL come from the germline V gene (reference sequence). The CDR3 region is CASSQPGRGNTEAFF. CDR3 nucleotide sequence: TGTGCCAGCAGCCAACCAGGCAGGGGGAACACTGAAGCTTTCTTT.

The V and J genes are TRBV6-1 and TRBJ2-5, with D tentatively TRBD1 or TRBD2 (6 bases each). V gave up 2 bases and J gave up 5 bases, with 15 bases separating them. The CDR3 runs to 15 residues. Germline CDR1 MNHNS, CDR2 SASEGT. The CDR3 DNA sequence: TGTGCCAGCAGTGAATTAGGAGGGGGTAAGGAGACCCAGTACTTC. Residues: CASSELGGGKETQYF.

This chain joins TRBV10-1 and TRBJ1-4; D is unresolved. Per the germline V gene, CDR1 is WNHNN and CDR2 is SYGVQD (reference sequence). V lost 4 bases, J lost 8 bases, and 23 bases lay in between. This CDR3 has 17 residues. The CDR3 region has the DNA TGCGCCAGCAGTGCCCCTTTTGGCCGCCGCCCCGGCGAAAAACTGTTTTTT. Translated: CASSAPFGRRPGEKLFF.